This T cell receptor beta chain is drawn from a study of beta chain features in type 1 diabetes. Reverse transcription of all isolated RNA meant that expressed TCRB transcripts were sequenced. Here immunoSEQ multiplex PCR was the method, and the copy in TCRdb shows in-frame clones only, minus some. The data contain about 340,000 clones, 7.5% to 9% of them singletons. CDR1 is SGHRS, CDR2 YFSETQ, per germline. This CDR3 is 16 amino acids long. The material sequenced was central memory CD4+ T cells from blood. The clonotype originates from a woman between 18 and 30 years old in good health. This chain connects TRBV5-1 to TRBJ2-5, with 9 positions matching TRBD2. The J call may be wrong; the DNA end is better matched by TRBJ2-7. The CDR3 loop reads CASSLDGAGGPYEQYF. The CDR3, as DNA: TGCGCCAGCAGCTTGGATGGGGCGGGAGGGCCGTACGAGCAGTACTTC.